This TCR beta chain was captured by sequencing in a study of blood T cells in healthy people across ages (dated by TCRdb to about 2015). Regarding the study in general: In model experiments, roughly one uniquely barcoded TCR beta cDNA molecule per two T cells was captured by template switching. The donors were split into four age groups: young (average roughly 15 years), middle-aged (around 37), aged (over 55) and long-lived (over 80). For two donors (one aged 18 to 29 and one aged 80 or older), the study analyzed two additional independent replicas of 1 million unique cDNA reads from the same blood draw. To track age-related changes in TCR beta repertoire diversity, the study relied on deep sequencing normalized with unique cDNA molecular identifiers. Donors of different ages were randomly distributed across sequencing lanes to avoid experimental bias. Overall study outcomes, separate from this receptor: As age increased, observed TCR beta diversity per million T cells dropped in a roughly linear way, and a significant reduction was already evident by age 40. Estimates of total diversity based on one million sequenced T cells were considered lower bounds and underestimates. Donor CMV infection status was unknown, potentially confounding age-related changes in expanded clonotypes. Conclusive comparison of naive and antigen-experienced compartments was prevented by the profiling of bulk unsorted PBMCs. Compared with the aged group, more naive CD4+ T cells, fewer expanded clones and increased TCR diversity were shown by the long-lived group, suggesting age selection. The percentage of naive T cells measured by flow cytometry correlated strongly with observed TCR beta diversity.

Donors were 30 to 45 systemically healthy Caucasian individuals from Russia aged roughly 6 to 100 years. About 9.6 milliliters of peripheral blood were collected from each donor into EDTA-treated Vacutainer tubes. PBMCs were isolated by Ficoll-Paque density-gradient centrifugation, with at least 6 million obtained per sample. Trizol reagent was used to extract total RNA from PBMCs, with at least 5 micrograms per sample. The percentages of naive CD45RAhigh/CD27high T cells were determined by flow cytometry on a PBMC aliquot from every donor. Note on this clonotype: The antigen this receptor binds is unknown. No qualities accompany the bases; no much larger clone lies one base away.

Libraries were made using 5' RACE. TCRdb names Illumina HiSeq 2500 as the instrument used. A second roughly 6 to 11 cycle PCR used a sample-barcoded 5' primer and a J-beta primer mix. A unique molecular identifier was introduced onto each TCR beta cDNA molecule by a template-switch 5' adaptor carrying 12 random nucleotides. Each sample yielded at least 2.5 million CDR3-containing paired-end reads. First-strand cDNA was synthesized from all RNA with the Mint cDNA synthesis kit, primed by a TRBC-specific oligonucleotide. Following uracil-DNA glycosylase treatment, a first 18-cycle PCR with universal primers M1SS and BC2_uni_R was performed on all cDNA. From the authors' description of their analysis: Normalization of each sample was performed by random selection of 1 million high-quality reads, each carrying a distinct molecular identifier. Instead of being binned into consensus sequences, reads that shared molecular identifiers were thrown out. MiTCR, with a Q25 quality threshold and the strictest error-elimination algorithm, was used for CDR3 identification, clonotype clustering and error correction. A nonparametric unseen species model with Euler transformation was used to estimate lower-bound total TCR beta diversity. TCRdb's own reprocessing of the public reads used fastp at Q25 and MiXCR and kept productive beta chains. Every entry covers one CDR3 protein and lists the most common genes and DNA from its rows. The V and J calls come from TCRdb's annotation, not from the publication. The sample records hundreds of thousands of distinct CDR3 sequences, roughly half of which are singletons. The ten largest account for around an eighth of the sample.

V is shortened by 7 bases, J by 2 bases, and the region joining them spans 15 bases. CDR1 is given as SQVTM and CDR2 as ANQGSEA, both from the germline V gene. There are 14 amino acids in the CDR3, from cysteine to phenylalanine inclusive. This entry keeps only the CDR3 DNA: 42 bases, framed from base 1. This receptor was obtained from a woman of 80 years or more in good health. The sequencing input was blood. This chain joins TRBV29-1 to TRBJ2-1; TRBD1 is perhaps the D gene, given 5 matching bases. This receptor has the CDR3 CSAKTGTPYNEQFF. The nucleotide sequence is TGCAGCGCTAAAACAGGTACTCCCTACAATGAGCAGTTCTTC.